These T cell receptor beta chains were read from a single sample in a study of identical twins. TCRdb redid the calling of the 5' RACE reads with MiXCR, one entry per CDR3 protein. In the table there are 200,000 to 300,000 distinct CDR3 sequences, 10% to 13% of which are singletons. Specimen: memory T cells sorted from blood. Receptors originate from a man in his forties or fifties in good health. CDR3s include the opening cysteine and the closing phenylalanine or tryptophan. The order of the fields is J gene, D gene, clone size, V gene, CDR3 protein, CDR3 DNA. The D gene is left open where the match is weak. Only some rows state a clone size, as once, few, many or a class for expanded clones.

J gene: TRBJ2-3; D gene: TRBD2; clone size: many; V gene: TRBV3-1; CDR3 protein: CASSPYWQTSGGTDTQYF; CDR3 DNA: TGTGCCAGCAGCCCATACTGGCAGACTAGCGGGGGAACAGATACGCAGTATTTT
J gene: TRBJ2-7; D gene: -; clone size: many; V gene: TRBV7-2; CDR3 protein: CASSLAYGTRRRQYF; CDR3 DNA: TGTGCCAGCAGCTTAGCATACGGGACACGCCGGCGGCAGTACTTC
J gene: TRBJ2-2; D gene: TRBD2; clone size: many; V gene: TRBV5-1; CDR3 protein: CASRRGSGPGELFF; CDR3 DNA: TGCGCCAGCAGACGCGGGAGTGGTCCCGGGGAGCTGTTTTTT
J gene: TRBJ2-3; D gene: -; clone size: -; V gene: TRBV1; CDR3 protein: CTSSQDQRTGTDTQYF; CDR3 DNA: TGCACCAGCAGCCAAGATCAAAGGACCGGCACAGATACGCAGTATTTT
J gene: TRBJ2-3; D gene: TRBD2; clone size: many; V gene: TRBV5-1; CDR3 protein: CASSLDGTSGRGTRTDTQYF; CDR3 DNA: TGCGCCAGCAGCTTGGATGGGACTAGCGGGAGAGGGACTCGCACAGATACGCAGTATTTT
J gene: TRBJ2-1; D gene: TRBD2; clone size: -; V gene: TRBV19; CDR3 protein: CASSITSGSNEQFF; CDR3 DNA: TGTGCCAGTAGTATAACTAGCGGGAGCAATGAGCAGTTCTTC
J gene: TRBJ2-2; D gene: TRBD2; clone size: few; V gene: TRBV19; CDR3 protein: CASSTGLAPGELFF; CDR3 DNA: TGTGCCAGTAGTACGGGACTAGCGCCCGGGGAGCTGTTTTTT
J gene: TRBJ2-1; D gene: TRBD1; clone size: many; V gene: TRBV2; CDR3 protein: CASSEQGALNEQFF; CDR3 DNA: TGTGCCAGCAGTGAACAGGGGGCGTTGAATGAGCAGTTCTTC
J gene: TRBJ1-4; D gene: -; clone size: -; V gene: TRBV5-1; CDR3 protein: CASRREPHEEKLFF; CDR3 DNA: TGCGCCAGCAGACGAGAGCCGCACGAGGAAAAACTGTTTTTT
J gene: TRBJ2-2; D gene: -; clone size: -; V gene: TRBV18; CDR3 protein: CASSRLSGTSNTGELFF; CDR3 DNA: TGTGCCAGCTCACGACTGTCAGGGACGTCGAACACCGGGGAGCTGTTTTTT
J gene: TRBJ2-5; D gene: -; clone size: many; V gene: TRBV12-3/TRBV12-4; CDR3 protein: CASSLVSGETQYF; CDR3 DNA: TGTGCCAGCAGTCTTGTTTCAGGAGAGACCCAGTACTTC
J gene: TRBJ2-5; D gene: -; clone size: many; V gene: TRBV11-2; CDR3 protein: CASSLDKAEGERRAQYF; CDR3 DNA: TGTGCCAGCAGCTTAGATAAGGCGGAGGGCGAACGGAGGGCCCAGTACTTC
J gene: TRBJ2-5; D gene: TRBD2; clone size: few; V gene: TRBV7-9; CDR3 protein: CASSPGTSGRGETQYF; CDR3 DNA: TGTGCCAGCAGTCCCGGGACTAGCGGGAGAGGGGAGACCCAGTACTTC
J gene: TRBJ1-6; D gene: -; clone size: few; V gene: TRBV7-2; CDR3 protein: CASSVGGAPSDSPLHF; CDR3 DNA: TGTGCCAGCAGCGTAGGAGGGGCCCCGTCGGACTCACCCCTCCACTTT
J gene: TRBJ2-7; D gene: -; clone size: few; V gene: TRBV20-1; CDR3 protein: CSARDVGAISSYEQYF; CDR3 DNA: TGCAGTGCTAGAGATGTAGGGGCTATCAGCTCCTACGAGCAGTACTTC
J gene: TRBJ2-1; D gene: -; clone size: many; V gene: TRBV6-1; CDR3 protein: CASSERRGLTSSYNEQFF; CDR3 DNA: TGTGCCAGCAGTGAACGTCGTGGTCTCACAAGCTCCTACAATGAGCAGTTCTTC
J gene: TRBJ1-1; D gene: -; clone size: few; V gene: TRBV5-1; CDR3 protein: CASSLANAFLSPMNTEAFF; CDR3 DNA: TGCGCCAGCAGCTTGGCCAACGCCTTCCTAAGCCCCATGAACACTGAAGCTTTCTTT
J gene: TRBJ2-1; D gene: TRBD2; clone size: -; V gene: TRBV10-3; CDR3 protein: CAISQGLAEYNEQFF; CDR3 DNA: TGTGCCATCAGTCAGGGACTAGCGGAGTACAATGAGCAGTTCTTC
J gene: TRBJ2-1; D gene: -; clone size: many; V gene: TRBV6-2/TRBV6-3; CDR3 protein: CASSPRGQYNEQFF; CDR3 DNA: TGTGCCAGCAGTCCTCGTGGACAATACAATGAGCAGTTCTTC
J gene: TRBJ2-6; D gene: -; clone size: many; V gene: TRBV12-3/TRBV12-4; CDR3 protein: CASTLQGTFSGANVLTF; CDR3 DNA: TGTGCCAGCACCTTACAGGGTACCTTCTCTGGGGCCAACGTCCTGACTTTC
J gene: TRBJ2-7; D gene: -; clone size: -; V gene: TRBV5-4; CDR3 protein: CASSTHKDEQYF; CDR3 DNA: TGTGCCAGCAGCACCCACAAAGACGAGCAGTACTTC
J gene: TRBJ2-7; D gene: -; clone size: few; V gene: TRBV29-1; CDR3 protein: CSVEDSGTREQYF; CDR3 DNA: TGCAGCGTTGAAGATTCCGGGACTCGCGAGCAGTACTTC
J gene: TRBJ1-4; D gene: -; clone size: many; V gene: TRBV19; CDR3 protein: CASADGNNEKLFF; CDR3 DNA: TGTGCCAGTGCCGACGGGAATAATGAAAAACTGTTTTTT
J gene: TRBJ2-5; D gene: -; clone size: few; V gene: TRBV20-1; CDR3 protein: CSAFGTGVQETQYF; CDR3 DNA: TGCAGTGCTTTCGGGACGGGGGTCCAAGAGACCCAGTACTTC
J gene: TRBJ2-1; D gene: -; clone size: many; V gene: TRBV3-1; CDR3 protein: CASSQDPGSLNEQFF; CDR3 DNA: TGTGCCAGCAGCCAAGACCCGGGCTCGCTCAATGAGCAGTTCTTC
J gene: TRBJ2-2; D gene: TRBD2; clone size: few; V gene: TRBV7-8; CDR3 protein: CASSLEGLAGYGELFF; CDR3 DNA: TGTGCCAGCAGCTTAGAGGGACTAGCGGGATACGGGGAGCTGTTTTTT
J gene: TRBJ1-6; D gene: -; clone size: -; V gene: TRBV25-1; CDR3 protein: CDHRDNSPLHF; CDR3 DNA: TGTGATCACAGGGATAATTCACCCCTCCACTTT
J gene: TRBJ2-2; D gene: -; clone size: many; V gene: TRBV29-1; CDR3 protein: CSVEEEQATGELFF; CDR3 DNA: TGCAGCGTTGAGGAGGAGCAGGCCACCGGGGAGCTGTTTTTT
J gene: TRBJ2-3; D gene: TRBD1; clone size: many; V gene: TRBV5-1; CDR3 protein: CASSLGQGGHTDTQYF; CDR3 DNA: TGCGCCAGCAGCTTAGGACAGGGGGGACACACAGATACGCAGTATTTT
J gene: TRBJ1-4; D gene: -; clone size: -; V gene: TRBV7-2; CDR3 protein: CASSPSRTNEKLFF; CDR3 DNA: TGTGCCAGCAGCCCTAGTCGAACTAATGAAAAACTGTTTTTT
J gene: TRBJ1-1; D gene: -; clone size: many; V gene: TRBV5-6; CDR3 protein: CASSRPTVNTEAFF; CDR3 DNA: TGTGCCAGCAGCAGACCGACAGTCAACACTGAAGCTTTCTTT
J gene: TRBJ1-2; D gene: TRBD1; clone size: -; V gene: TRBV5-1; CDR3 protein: CASSQQGANYGYTF; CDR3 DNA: TGCGCCAGCAGCCAACAGGGGGCTAACTATGGCTACACCTTC
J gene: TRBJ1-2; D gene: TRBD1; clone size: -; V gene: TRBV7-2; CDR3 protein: CASSLDRGPYGYTF; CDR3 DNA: TGTGCCAGCAGCTTGGACAGGGGACCCTATGGCTACACCTTC
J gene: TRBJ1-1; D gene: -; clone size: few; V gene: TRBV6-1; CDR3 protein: CASSASPQGNTEAFF; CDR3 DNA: TGTGCCAGCAGTGCCTCCCCACAGGGGAACACTGAAGCTTTCTTT
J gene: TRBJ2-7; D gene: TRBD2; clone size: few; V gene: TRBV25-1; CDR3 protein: CASSGLAGASYEQYF; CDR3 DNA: TGTGCCAGCAGTGGACTAGCGGGGGCCTCCTACGAGCAGTACTTC
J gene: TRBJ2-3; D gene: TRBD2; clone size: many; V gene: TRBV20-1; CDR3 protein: CSAETYSGGTDTQYF; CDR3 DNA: TGCAGTGCTGAAACCTATAGCGGGGGCACAGATACGCAGTATTTT
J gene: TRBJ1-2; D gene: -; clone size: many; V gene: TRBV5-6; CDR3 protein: CASSSGFRGNGYTF; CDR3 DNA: TGTGCCAGCAGCTCCGGCTTTCGGGGGAACGGCTACACCTTC
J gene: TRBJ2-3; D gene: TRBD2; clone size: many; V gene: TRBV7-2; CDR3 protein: CASSLGLAGATDTQYF; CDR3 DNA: TGTGCCAGCAGCTTAGGACTAGCGGGCGCCACAGATACGCAGTATTTT
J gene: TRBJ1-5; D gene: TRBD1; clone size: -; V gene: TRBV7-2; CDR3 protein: CASSLQGGREPQHF; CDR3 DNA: TGTGCCAGCAGCTTACAGGGGGGGAGGGAGCCCCAGCATTTT
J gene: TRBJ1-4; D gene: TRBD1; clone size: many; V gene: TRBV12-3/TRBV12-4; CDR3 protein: CASSSRLGRGGEKLFF; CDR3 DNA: TGTGCCAGCAGTTCCCGGTTGGGCAGGGGGGGTGAAAAACTGTTTTTT
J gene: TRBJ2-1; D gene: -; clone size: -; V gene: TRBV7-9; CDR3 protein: CASSPTGNLGKEQFF; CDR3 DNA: TGTGCCAGCAGCCCGACAGGCAACCTCGGGAAGGAGCAGTTCTTC
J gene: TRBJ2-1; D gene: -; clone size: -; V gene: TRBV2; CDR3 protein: CASSRGRGRNEQFF; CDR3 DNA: TGTGCCAGCAGCAGGGGTCGGGGACGGAATGAGCAGTTCTTC